Following are 11 T cell receptor beta chains from one sample sequenced in a study of cytomegalovirus exposure and HLA in healthy donors. The PCR ran on 60 Vbeta and 13 Jbeta primers. TCRdb's copy holds only in-frame clones and misses some; the assay was immunoSEQ multiplex PCR. The sample consists of 100,000 to 150,000 clones, 80% of them appearing once. The sequenced sample consisted of PBMCs. These receptors were collected from a man aged 25 to 40 in good health and CMV-seropositive.

CDR3: CASSLASGGPEEQYF. DNA of the CDR3: TGTGCCAGCAGCTTAGCTAGCGGGGGGCCTGAAGAGCAGTACTTC. The J gene is TRBJ2-7, the V gene TRBV7-9, with 10 nucleotides matching TRBD2. This CDR3 contains 15 residues. In germline, CDR1 is SEHNR, CDR2 FQNEAQ (reference sequence). Losses at the gene ends were 0 bases for V and 7 bases for J; bases not matched to a gene: 6.

The genes are TRBV12-5 and TRBJ1-1; 7 nucleotides agree with TRBD1. Trimming cost V 7 bases and J 9 bases; bases outside gene matches: 11. The CDR3 length is 13 residues. The V gene's germline CDR1 is LGHNT and CDR2 FRNRAP. The CDR3 nucleotides are TGTGCTAGTGCCTTTACCGGGACAGACCAAGCTTTCTTT. Residues: CASAFTGTDQAFF.

The chain links TRBV9 to TRBJ1-1, with D tentatively TRBD1 (5 bases). This CDR3 contains 14 residues. Germline V gene data show CDR1 as SGDLS and CDR2 as YYNGEE. V was shortened by 4 bases and J by 0 bases, with 10 bases between the two germline ends. CDR3 loop: CASSPQTVNTEAFF. The CDR3 DNA sequence: TGTGCCAGCAGCCCCCAGACAGTGAACACTGAAGCTTTCTTT.

The rearrangement joins TRBV28 to TRBJ1-5; a possible D gene is TRBD1 (6 bases). The V gene's germline CDR1 is MDHEN and CDR2 SYDVKM. The CDR3 covers 17 residues. Trimming left V 4 bases short and J 4 bases short, with 20 bases between. The CDR3 region is CASSSSGAGARNQPQHF. CDR3 sequence (DNA): TGTGCCAGCAGTTCCTCCGGTGCAGGGGCTCGTAATCAGCCCCAGCATTTT.

The chain employs TRBV29-1 and TRBJ1-1; possibly TRBD1 for D (5 bases). CDR3 length: 12 amino acids. Germline V gene data show CDR1 as SQVTM and CDR2 as ANQGSEA. The V end was cut by 4 bases, the J end by 7 bases, with 13 bases between. DNA of the CDR3: TGCAGCGTTGCGGGAGGAGGGGATGAAGCTTTCTTT. This encodes CSVAGGGDEAFF.

The gene calls are TRBV13 and TRBJ2-7, with 7 bases that match TRBD1. The V gene end was trimmed by 4 bases and the J gene end by 3 bases; junction bases not matched to a gene: 9. Germline V gives CDR1 PRHDT, CDR2 FYEKMQ (reference sequence). The CDR3 contains 15 residues. The CDR3 here is CASSSDYRGLYEQYF. In DNA, the CDR3 is TGTGCCAGCAGCTCAGACTACAGGGGCCTCTACGAGCAGTACTTC.

The chain couples TRBV10-2 to TRBJ2-7; 8 bases fit TRBD1. J gave up 0 bases and V 3 bases, and 7 bases lay outside the gene matches. The germline gives CDR1 WSHSY, CDR2 SAAADI. The CDR3 has 16 amino acids. For the CDR3, the DNA is TGCGCCAGCAGTGATGGGACAGGCAATAACTCCTACGAGCAGTACTTC. Encoded protein: CASSDGTGNNSYEQYF.

V and J are TRBV9 and TRBJ2-5, with TRBD2 as a possible D gene (7 bases). This CDR3 is 14 amino acids long. Germline CDR1 reads SGDLS; CDR2 reads YYNGEE. Trimming left V 5 bases short and J 5 bases short, with 16 bases between. The CDR3 sequence: CASRPARGGETQYF. The CDR3 DNA follows: TGTGCCAGCAGACCCGCCAGGGGAGGGGAGACCCAGTACTTC. The variable domain in full, with the rest retrieved from reference TRBV9 and TRBJ2-5, is DSGVTQTPKHLITATGQRVTLRCSPRSGDLSVYWYQQSLDQGLQFLIQYYNGEERAKGNILERFSAQQFPDLHSELNLSSLELGDSALYFCASRPARGGETQYFGPGTRLLVL.

This clone came up once. The chain links TRBV6-1 to TRBJ1-5; D ambiguous. The germline CDR1 and CDR2 sequences are MNHNS and SASEGT. The V end lost 4 bases, the J end lost 3 bases, and 22 bases lay between the germline ends. The CDR3 contains 18 residues. As DNA, the CDR3 is TGTGCCAGCAGTGCCCTGACACCGACCCTTCTCATCAATCAGCCCCAGCATTTT. Encoded protein: CASSALTPTLLINQPQHF.

The J gene is TRBJ2-7, the V gene TRBV4-1, with a weak D call TRBD2 (7 bases). V lost 5 bases and J 5 bases, leaving 16 bases between the germline ends. The CDR3 is 14 residues long. Germline V gives CDR1 MGHRA, CDR2 YSYEKL. The CDR3 DNA is TGCGCCAGCAGCGCTCGATGGGGGGGCCACGAGCAGTACTTC. Translation: CASSARWGGHEQYF.

Remarks on this clone: At one end the junction does not follow the germline gene, possibly because of a read error. The chain couples TRBV29-1 to TRBJ1-1, with 8 bases that match TRBD1. Germline V gene lookup returns CDR1 SQVTM and CDR2 ANQGSEA. CDR3 length: 16 residues. The CDR3 bases are TGCAGCGTTGAGGGGTCGGGACAGGCGATGAACACTGAAGCTCTCTTT. Its translation: CSVEGSGQAMNTEALF. The complete variable domain, with remaining parts taken from reference TRBV29-1 and TRBJ1-1, reads SAVISQKPSRDICQRGTSLTIQCQVDSQVTMMFWYRQQPGQSLTLIATANQGSEATYESGFVIDKFPISRPNLTFSTLTVSNMSPEDSSIYLCSVEGSGQAMNTEALFGQGTRLTVV.